What follows describes a single T cell receptor beta chain. Its target is unknown. Profiling relied on immunoSEQ multiplex PCR, and the TCRdb table lists in-frame clones only, not all of them. Altogether over 7,500 clones are present, 60% to 85% being singletons, with the ten largest covering about 13%. This sample was taken from a study of immune cell composition in non-small cell lung cancer. Germline-derived CDR1 and CDR2 are MDHEN and SYDVKM. The CDR3 is 16 amino acids. Trimming cost V 2 bases and J 4 bases, with 15 bases left between them. The study, taken as a whole, reports: No significant correlation existed between pack-years smoked and tumour clonality. Adenocarcinomas with higher top tumour-associated clone frequency had more reactive TILs. Roughly 75% of squamous and approximately 31% of adenocarcinoma cases had tumour-associated clones >0.5%.

Normal lung was taken at the farthest possible site, at least 3 cm from tumour. Frozen unsorted single-cell suspensions supplied the genomic DNA. The chain carries TRBV28 and TRBJ1-5, with D possibly matching TRBD1 (6 bases). The source is a human donor with non-small cell lung cancer. Material: non-adjacent lung tissue. This chain's CDR3 is CASSLSYRVLNQPQHF. CDR3 in DNA: TGTGCCAGCAGTTTAAGTTACAGGGTCTTAAATCAGCCCCAGCATTTT.